This T cell receptor beta chain originates from a study of shared clonotypes between healthy human individuals. General study points: Only blood was sampled, and tissue TCR repertoires likely differ from blood ones.

The authors ran unsorted PBMC replicate PCRs on around 270 ng DNA, about 30,000 T cell genomes. Some clones are missing from TCRdb's copy, which holds only in-frame ones; the method was immunoSEQ multiplex PCR. Here the sample spans about 490,000 clones, approximately 84% being singletons. Study donors comprised healthy, HIV-negative adults devoid of recent acute infection or vaccination. Worth noting for this clone: The antigen remains unidentified.

CDR1 and CDR2 (germline): SGHNT, YYREEE (reference sequence). V dropped 0 bases and J dropped 9 bases, with 12 bases sitting between them. CDR3 length equals 13 residues. Sequencing was performed on PBMCs. J is TRBJ2-5 and V is TRBV5-4; D perhaps matches TRBD1 (5 bases). The clonotype originates from a woman between 40 and 50 years old in good health. Some clones in this sample may be carry-over from other donors' samples. CDR3: CASSLGRAESQYF. CDR3 DNA sequence: TGTGCCAGCAGCTTGGGCAGGGCTGAGTCCCAGTACTTC. Supplemented by reference TRBV5-4 and TRBJ2-5, the full variable domain reads ETGVTQSPTHLIKTRGQQVTLRCSSQSGHNTVSWYQQALGQGPQFIFQYYREEENGRGNFPPRFSGLQFPNYSSELNVNALELDDSALYLCASSLGRAESQYFGPGTRLLVL.